These 5 T cell receptor beta chains were sequenced from one sample in a study of CD8+CD57+ T cells in acquired aplastic anemia. CDR3 and TCR beta VDJ profiling relied on a genomic DNA template. One entry per CDR3 protein results from TCRdb running MiXCR on the reads. The sample has about 210,000 distinct CDR3 sequences, approximately 60% seen once; the top ten hold about 29%. Input material: sorted CD4+, CD8+, or CD8+CD57+ T cells (not recorded which) from PBMCs. Receptor source: a human donor in good health.

This rearrangement joins TRBV6-6 to TRBJ2-3; tentative D call: TRBD2 (6 bases). The CDR3 loop spans 15 amino acids. V lost 5 bases and J 0 bases, leaving 12 bases between the germline ends. Looked up from germline, CDR1 is MNHNY and CDR2 is SVGAGI (reference sequence). The CDR3 sequence is CASSGKGTSTDTQYF. The CDR3 DNA reads as TGTGCCAGCAGTGGGAAAGGGACTAGCACAGATACGCAGTATTTT.

This rearrangement joins TRBV15 to TRBJ1-3; TRBD1 matches at 7 bases. The ends lost 0 bases at V and 4 bases at J; junction bases unmatched: 9. CDR3 size: 17 residues. The germline CDR1 and CDR2 sequences are LNHNV and YYDKDF (reference sequence). The CDR3 DNA follows: TGTGCCACCAGCAGAGAGGTTAGACAGGGCGGAGGAAACACCATATATTTT. This codes for CATSREVRQGGGNTIYF.

Comments on this clonotype: At one of its ends the junction is not consistent with the germline gene, which may arise from a read error. The rearrangement joins TRBV20-1 to TRBJ2-1; 7 bases match TRBD2. This CDR3 has 15 amino acids. Germline V lookup: CDR1 DFQATT, CDR2 SNEGSKA (reference sequence). CDR3 sequence (DNA): TGCTGTGCTAGCGGTCGACAGACAAACTACAATGAGCAGTTCTTC. It translates to CCASGRQTNYNEQFF.

This clonotype is a singleton in its sample. This chain connects TRBV9 to TRBJ2-1, with unresolved D. CDR3 length equals 16 residues. The germline gives CDR1 SGDLS, CDR2 YYNGEE. V was shortened by 2 bases and J by 9 bases, with 21 bases between the two germline ends. The DNA for the CDR3 is TGTGCCAGCAGCGTCCCTTCTGAACGGCTGGCCAGTGAGCAGTTCTTC. Amino acid sequence: CASSVPSERLASEQFF.

This chain links TRBV20-1 with TRBJ2-7; 9 nucleotides agree with TRBD1. The CDR3 extends over 14 amino acids. The V and J ends lost 5 bases and 7 bases, in that order; junction bases with no gene match: 12. In germline, CDR1 is DFQATT, CDR2 SNEGSKA (reference sequence). The CDR3: CSALDRGGPWEQYF. CDR3 sequence (DNA): TGCAGTGCTCTTGACAGGGGGGGGCCCTGGGAGCAGTACTTC.